The 27 T cell receptor beta chains given below trace back to one sample, sequenced in a study of read filtering for tumor transcriptome and immune sequencing. From about 400 ng of RNA, a library with molecular barcoded alpha/delta and beta/gamma adaptors was made. TCRdb redid the calling of the reads with MiXCR, one entry per CDR3 protein. The data hold 30,000 to 35,000 distinct CDR3 sequences, with less than 20% observed a single time. Material: a population of CD138-negative cells sorted from bone marrow. These receptors were collected from a donor at least 40 years old with multiple myeloma.

Details on this clonotype: This CDR3 is missing its conserved last phenylalanine or tryptophan, likely due to a read error. The chain employs TRBV7-6 and TRBJ2-5, with 10 nucleotides matching TRBD2. J was trimmed by 2 bases and V by 6 bases; bases with no gene match: 9. Germline assignment: CDR1 SGHVS and CDR2 FNYEAQ. The CDR3 is made up of 16 amino acids. In DNA form, the CDR3 reads TGTGCCAGCAGGTTTGCTAGCGGGGGCTTTCAAGAGACCCAGTACTCC. Encoded protein: CASRFASGGFQETQYS.

This clonotype was observed many times. The chain links TRBV7-9 to TRBJ2-1, with 7 bases aligning to TRBD1. Germline V gene lookup returns CDR1 SEHNR and CDR2 FQNEAQ (reference sequence). V lost 5 bases and J lost 3; bases outside the gene matches: 7. CDR3 length: 15 amino acids. The DNA for the CDR3 is TGTGCCAGCAGCCAGACAGGGTCTAGCTACAATGAGCAGTTCTTC. The encoded protein is CASSQTGSSYNEQFF.

This clonotype was detected many times. The chain joins TRBV27 to TRBJ2-7, with 8 positions matching TRBD2. This CDR3 spans 15 amino acids. Germline CDR1 reads MNHEY; CDR2 reads SMNVEV (reference sequence). J gave up 0 bases and V 3 bases, and 4 bases lay outside the gene matches. CDR3 amino acids: CASSLASGFSYEQYF. The CDR3 DNA is TGTGCCAGCAGTTTGGCTAGCGGGTTCTCCTACGAGCAGTACTTC.

This clonotype has ten or more counts. The chain couples TRBV10-3 to TRBJ2-1; 8 bases fit TRBD2. The CDR3 runs 13 residues. Germline CDR1 is ENHRY and CDR2 is SYGVKD. Trimming cost V 6 bases and J 7 bases; bases outside gene matches: 5. CDR3 sequence reads: CAIRSGSGNEQFF. For the CDR3, the DNA is TGTGCCATCAGGAGCGGGAGTGGTAATGAGCAGTTCTTC.

At least ten counts were recorded for this clonotype. The chain is built from TRBV6-2 or TRBV6-3 and TRBJ2-5; 8 nucleotides match TRBD2. Trimming cost V 2 bases and J 4 bases; bases outside gene matches: 0. Germline V CDR1 and CDR2: MNHEY, SVGEGT. The length of the CDR3 is 13 residues. The chain's CDR3 is CASSYGTRETQYF. In nucleotides, the CDR3 is TGTGCCAGCAGTTACGGGACTAGAGAGACCCAGTACTTC.

For this clonotype: A much larger clone is a single base away; this may be a read error. CDR3 region: CSAGARLGGKDTQYF. In nucleotides, the CDR3 is TGCAGTGCTGGCGCTCGACTAGGGGGAAAGGATACGCAGTATTTT. The chain employs TRBV20-1 and TRBJ2-3; D possibly matches TRBD1 or TRBD2 (6 bases each). Trimming removed 5 bases at V and 6 bases at J, with 21 bases between. Germline CDR1 DFQATT, CDR2 SNEGSKA (reference sequence). The CDR3 contains 15 residues.

At least ten counts were recorded for this clonotype. The rearrangement joins TRBV7-2 to TRBJ2-1; D gene unclear. V was shortened by 1 base and J by 6 bases, with 7 bases between the two germline ends. CDR1 is SGHTA, CDR2 FQGNSA, per germline. The CDR3 is 13 amino acids. In DNA form, the CDR3 reads TGTGCCAGCAGCTTAGAAGCCGTCAATGAGCAGTTCTTC. Its translation: CASSLEAVNEQFF.

This clonotype occurred a few times. The chain recombines TRBV29-1 with TRBJ2-5; weak D call: TRBD1 (6 bases). V was clipped by 6 bases and J by 1 base, with 9 bases between them. Germline V lookup: CDR1 SQVTM, CDR2 ANQGSEA. This CDR3 contains 12 residues. CDR3 nucleotide sequence: TGCAGCGTCGACAGGTTCCAAGAGACCCAGTACTTC. Its protein product is CSVDRFQETQYF.

This clonotype was detected ten times or more. The chain is built from TRBV20-1 and TRBJ2-1; D unresolved. Trimming took 5 bases from V and 7 from J, leaving 9 bases between them. CDR3 size: 11 residues. The germline gives CDR1 DFQATT, CDR2 SNEGSKA (reference sequence). CDR3 residues: CSASLWNEQFF. The CDR3 nucleotides read TGCAGTGCTTCCCTTTGGAATGAGCAGTTCTTC.

This clonotype was seen a handful of times. This likely comes from a read error, as the CDR3 has no conserved phenylalanine or tryptophan at its end. The chain is built from TRBV20-1 and TRBJ2-5; 10 nucleotides agree with TRBD2. CDR1 and CDR2 (germline): DFQATT, SNEGSKA (reference sequence). V shed 4 bases, J shed 4 bases, and the junction held 6 bases outside the gene matches. This CDR3 region has 14 residues. The CDR3 sequence: CSATSGGQGETQYS. Here the CDR3 DNA reads TGCAGTGCTACTAGCGGGGGCCAGGGAGAGACCCAGTACTCC.

This clonotype came up many times. The rearrangement links TRBV18 to TRBJ1-5; the match to TRBD1 covers 11 bases. Trimming at V came to 6 bases and at J to 7 bases, leaving 11 bases not matched to a gene. Germline V gene sequence: CDR1 KGHSH, CDR2 LQKENI. The CDR3 runs 16 residues. CDR3 sequence reads: CASSQPGTGGKQPQHF. For the CDR3, the DNA is TGTGCCAGCTCGCAGCCCGGGACAGGGGGTAAGCAGCCCCAGCATTTT.

In this sample, this clonotype turned up many times. This chain uses TRBV19 with TRBJ2-2; tentative D call: TRBD1 (6 bases). This CDR3 region has 15 residues. CDR1 LNHDA and CDR2 SQIVND come from the germline V gene (reference sequence). Trimming took 5 bases from V and 1 from J, leaving 11 bases between them. CDR3 sequence: CASSLTGRNTGELFF. CDR3 DNA: TGTGCCAGTAGTCTAACAGGGAGGAACACCGGGGAGCTGTTTTTT.

There are many counts of this clonotype. The chain recombines TRBV4-1 with TRBJ2-1; 14 bases line up with TRBD2. There are 17 residues in the CDR3. With V trimmed by 1 base and J by 9 bases, 8 bases remained unmatched. Germline lookup yields CDR1 MGHRA and CDR2 YSYEKL. The CDR3 DNA follows: TGCGCCAGCAGCCAAGTGACTAGCGGGAGGGCCGGGCGTGAGCAGTTCTTC. It encodes CASSQVTSGRAGREQFF.

Concerning this clonotype itself: A read error may explain this, as a much larger clone is one base away. The CDR3 ends on some other residue instead of the conserved phenylalanine or tryptophan, so this is likely a read error. This chain connects TRBV7-9 to TRBJ2-3, with D hard to call. The CDR3 consists of 16 residues. Deletions cut 0 bases from V and 2 bases from J, with 12 bases between. Germline CDR1 SEHNR, CDR2 FQNEAQ (reference sequence). This CDR3 reads CASSLAPLTDTDTQYL. CDR3 DNA sequence: TGTGCCAGCAGCTTAGCCCCCCTGACTGACACAGATACGCAGTATTTA.

This clonotype was seen repeatedly, ten times or more. V gene TRBV20-1 combines with J gene TRBJ2-5; the match to TRBD2 covers 11 bases. J gave up 5 bases and V 1 base, and 6 bases lay outside the gene matches. Germline V lookup: CDR1 DFQATT, CDR2 SNEGSKA (reference sequence). The CDR3 length is 15 residues. The CDR3 protein is CSARVAGGPRETQYF. For the CDR3, the DNA is TGCAGTGCTAGAGTAGCGGGAGGGCCTCGGGAGACCCAGTACTTC.

This clonotype was counted a few times. This rearrangement joins TRBV12-3 or TRBV12-4 to TRBJ2-5, with 7 bases that match TRBD2. The CDR3 has 18 amino acids. V lost 5 bases and J lost 4; bases outside the gene matches: 19. CDR3 DNA: TGTGCCAGCAGTACGGGGGGTCGCAGGGCGAGTGTTCGAGAGACCCAGTACTTC. Translated, it gives CASSTGGRRASVRETQYF.

This clonotype has just one count. V is TRBV20-1 and J is TRBJ2-5, with D possibly being TRBD2 (7 bases). The ends were cut back, 5 bases at V and 5 bases at J, with 15 bases in the middle. Per germline, CDR1 DFQATT and CDR2 SNEGSKA (reference sequence). The CDR3 length is 13 residues. The CDR3 DNA follows: TGCAGTGCTGTATCGGGGGGCGGGGAGACCCAGTACTTC. Translated: CSAVSGGGETQYF.

Many counts were recorded for this clonotype. The chain joins TRBV5-1 to TRBJ1-1, with 7 nucleotides matching TRBD1. The germline V gene has CDR1 SGHRS and CDR2 YFSETQ. J gave up 2 bases and V 4 bases, and 11 bases lay outside the gene matches. This CDR3 is built from 16 residues. For the CDR3, the DNA is TGCGCCAGCAGCCTAGCCCCCCAGGGGGGCAACACTGAAGCTTTCTTT. The encoded protein is CASSLAPQGGNTEAFF.

Within the sample, this clonotype is medium-sized. This rearrangement joins TRBV7-9 to TRBJ2-1; D unresolved. Per the germline V gene, CDR1 is SEHNR and CDR2 is FQNEAQ (reference sequence). The ends were cut back, 5 bases at V and 9 bases at J, with 8 bases in the middle. The CDR3 runs 11 residues. The CDR3 spells CASSRVGEQFF. The DNA for the CDR3 is TGTGCCAGCAGCCGGGTGGGTGAGCAGTTCTTC. The whole variable domain, remainder taken from reference TRBV7-9 and TRBJ2-1, is DTGVSQNPRHKITKRGQNVTFRCDPISEHNRLYWYRQTLGQGPEFLTYFQNEAQLEKSRLLSDRFSAERPKGSFSTLEIQRTEQGDSAMYLCASSRVGEQFFGPGTRLTVL.

This clonotype was seen only a few times. The chain carries TRBV21-1 and TRBJ2-5; TRBD1 is taken as the D call from the table, unchecked against the DNA. TRBV21-1 is flagged as a pseudogene. The CDR3 totals 17 residues. Here the CDR3 reads CASSKPLVMGYQETQYF. The CDR3, as DNA: TGTGCCAGCAGCAAACCCCTCGTTATGGGATACCAAGAGACCCAGTACTTC.

This clonotype was counted many times. The chain employs TRBV6-6 and TRBJ1-5; D not certain. From germline, CDR1 is MNHNY and CDR2 SVGAGI (reference sequence). V was clipped by 5 bases and J by 3 bases, with 11 bases between them. The length of the CDR3 is 14 residues. In nucleotides, the CDR3 is TGTGCCAGCAGTCATGGGAGAGCCAATCAGCCCCAGCATTTT. The encoded protein is CASSHGRANQPQHF.

Remarks on this clonotype: Compared with germline, one end of the junction differs, possibly owing to a read error. The chain recombines TRBV12-3 or TRBV12-4 with TRBJ2-1; D uncertain. CDR3 length equals 14 residues. DNA of the CDR3: TGTGCCAGCGTGCACGGTGTGGGCAGCAATGAGCAGCTCTTC. Its protein product is CASVHGVGSNEQLF.

This clonotype was counted many times. The chain couples TRBV20-1 to TRBJ2-2; D perhaps matches TRBD1 (6 bases). The CDR3 loop spans 14 amino acids. Germline V gene lookup returns CDR1 DFQATT and CDR2 SNEGSKA (reference sequence). With 6 bases removed from V and 0 bases from J, the gap between germline ends came to 11 bases. The CDR3 bases are TGCAGTGCATCGGGACAAGCGAACACCGGGGAGCTGTTTTTT. As protein: CSASGQANTGELFF.

This clonotype was picked up many times. The V gene is TRBV29-1, the J gene TRBJ2-1; TRBD1 matches at 11 bases. The V and J ends lost 7 bases and 8 bases, in that order; junction bases with no gene match: 4. The germline V gene has CDR1 SQVTM and CDR2 ANQGSEA. This CDR3 region has 12 residues. This CDR3 is CSGDRGSDEQFF. In nucleotides, the CDR3 is TGCAGCGGGGACAGGGGGAGCGATGAGCAGTTCTTC.

The chain recombines TRBV2 with TRBJ2-2; 10 bases are shared with TRBD2. The CDR3 runs to 15 residues. Per germline, CDR1 SNHLY and CDR2 FYNNEI. V lost 6 bases to trimming and J lost 7 bases; unmatched junction nucleotides: 8. Here the CDR3 DNA reads TGTGCCAGCAGCAAGGGGCTAGCGGGAGTCGGGGAGCTGTTTTTT. It codes for CASSKGLAGVGELFF. Drawing the rest from reference TRBV2 and TRBJ2-2, the complete variable domain is EPEVTQTPSHQVTQMGQEVILRCVPISNHLYFYWYRQILGQKVEFLVSFYNNEISEKSEIFDDQFSVERPDGSNFTLKIRSTKLEDSAMYFCASSKGLAGVGELFFGEGSRLTVL.

This clonotype showed up many times. The chain uses TRBV7-6 and TRBJ2-1; a possible D gene is TRBD1 (6 bases). V lost 3 bases and J 8 bases, leaving 11 bases between the germline ends. This CDR3 region has 13 residues. Germline-derived CDR1 and CDR2 are SGHVS and FNYEAQ. In nucleotides, the CDR3 is TGTGCCAGCAGCTTCCTACAGGGCGATGAGCAGTTCTTC. Translated, it gives CASSFLQGDEQFF.

This clonotype was seen ten or more times. The chain combines TRBV3-1 with TRBJ2-1, with 8 nucleotides matching TRBD2. CDR3 length equals 18 residues. Germline CDR1 is LGHDT and CDR2 is YNNKEL (reference sequence). The ends lost 1 base at V and 8 bases at J; junction bases unmatched: 16. This chain's CDR3 is CASSQANSGAPFMDEQFF. In DNA form, the CDR3 reads TGTGCCAGCAGCCAAGCGAATAGCGGGGCACCCTTTATGGATGAGCAGTTCTTC.